Listed below are T cell receptor beta chains from one sample, sequenced in a study of T cells in Graves' hyperthyroidism and ophthalmopathy. TCRdb re-called the multiplex PCR reads through MiXCR, storing one row per CDR3 protein. The data contain around 400,000 distinct CDR3 sequences, 13% to 15% of them singletons. The sample taken for sequencing was blood. These receptors were obtained from a woman aged 60-70 years with Graves' ophthalmopathy. Each CDR3 is given with its conserved first and last residue. The D gene is left open where the match is weak. Where a row states a size, it is once, few, many or the class of an expanded clone; other rows omit it.

d_gene	abundance	v_gene	j_gene	CDR3nt	CDR3aa
.	few	TRBV28	TRBJ1-2	TGTGCCAGCACCTGGGGGGGGAACTATGGCTACACCTTC	CASTWGGNYGYTF
.	.	TRBV30	TRBJ2-6	TGTGCCTGGAGTGAGGGGGCTGGGGCCAACGTCCTGACTTTC	CAWSEGAGANVLTF
TRBD1	.	TRBV28	TRBJ2-7	TGTGCCAGCAGTGCCGGGACAGGGATTGCCGAGCAGTACTTC	CASSAGTGIAEQYF
TRBD1	.	TRBV3-1	TRBJ1-6	TGTGCCAGCAGCCAAGTTGAGGGGGCTCGGGGTTCACCCCTCCACTTT	CASSQVEGARGSPLHF
TRBD2	.	TRBV12-3/TRBV12-4	TRBJ2-5	TGTGCCAGCAGTTCCGGGACTAGTCAGGCCCAGTACTTC	CASSSGTSQAQYF
.	many	TRBV11-3	TRBJ2-1	TGTGCCAGCAGCTTACTGGGTGAGCAGTTCTTC	CASSLLGEQFF
.	many	TRBV18	TRBJ2-1	TGTGCCAGCTCACCAAAGGGGTTCACCTACAATGAGCAGTTCTTC	CASSPKGFTYNEQFF
.	few	TRBV24-1	TRBJ2-5	TGTGCCACCAGTGAGTCACAGAGGAAGTACTTC	CATSESQRKYF
.	many	TRBV5-1	TRBJ2-7	TGCGCCAGCAGCTTGGAGGTCGGGACCTACGAGCAGTACTTC	CASSLEVGTYEQYF
TRBD2	many	TRBV3-1	TRBJ2-7	TGTGCCAGCAGCCAACAATGGGGGGGCTACGAGCAGTACTTC	CASSQQWGGYEQYF
TRBD2	.	TRBV19	TRBJ2-3	TGTGCCAGTGGGGGACTAGCGGGAATAGATACGCAGTATTTT	CASGGLAGIDTQYF
.	many	TRBV10-3	TRBJ2-3	TGTGCCATCAGTGGGGGATACACTAGCACAGATACGCAGTATTTT	CAISGGYTSTDTQYF
.	many	TRBV2	TRBJ2-2	TGTGCCAGCACCTTAGACCGGACGAACACCGGGGAGCTGTTTTTT	CASTLDRTNTGELFF
TRBD1	few	TRBV7-2	TRBJ2-6	TGTGCCAGCAGCGTTCATGCAGGGGGCTCTGGGGCCAACGTCCTGACTTTC	CASSVHAGGSGANVLTF
TRBD2	few	TRBV12-5	TRBJ2-5	TGTGCTAGTGGGCTGGGATGGACTAGCGATGAGACCCAGTACTTC	CASGLGWTSDETQYF
.	many	TRBV18	TRBJ1-1	TGTGCCAGCTCACCACTACGGGGGAGGGGCACTGAAGCTTTCTTT	CASSPLRGRGTEAFF
TRBD2	few	TRBV30	TRBJ2-3	TGTGCCTGCCTTCTAGCGGACACTAGCACAGATACGCAGTATTTT	CACLLADTSTDTQYF
.	many	TRBV6-2/TRBV6-3	TRBJ1-5	TGTGCCAGCAGGGGGACATATAATCAGCCCCAGCATTTT	CASRGTYNQPQHF
TRBD1	.	TRBV28	TRBJ1-2	TGTGCCAGCAGTTTAGCTGGGACAGGGGGCTTTGGTGGCTACACCTTC	CASSLAGTGGFGGYTF
TRBD1	.	TRBV5-5	TRBJ1-4	TGTGCCAGCAACAGGCTGGGCCAGGGGGGTGAAAAACTGTTTTTT	CASNRLGQGGEKLFF
.	many	TRBV30	TRBJ2-5	TGTGCCTGGAGTGTAGCCAGGGAAGAGACCCAGTACTTC	CAWSVAREETQYF
.	.	TRBV19	TRBJ1-5	TGTGCCAGTAGTAGACAGTATTTGGGCAATCAGCCCCAGCATTTT	CASSRQYLGNQPQHF
.	many	TRBV5-5	TRBJ2-5	TGTGCCAGCAGCCCCTGGGGTAGCGGAATCCAAGAGACCCAGTACTTC	CASSPWGSGIQETQYF
TRBD2	.	TRBV7-3	TRBJ2-1	TGTGCCAGCAGCACTCAGCCTAGCGGATACAATGAGCAGTTCTTC	CASSTQPSGYNEQFF
TRBD2	.	TRBV5-1	TRBJ2-4	TGCGCCAGCAGCACATCGGGAGGGCCGGCCAAAAACATTCAGTACTTC	CASSTSGGPAKNIQYF